This T cell receptor (beta chain) was obtained from a study of human T cells and chemical hapten exposure. TCRdb passed the RACE reads through MiXCR, listing each CDR3 protein once. The sample holds about 47,000 distinct CDR3 sequences, around 4% seen once. Time point meaning: healthy volunteer bleed at 6 weeks. It was unfractionated whole blood from which total RNA was extracted. The sample holds many counts of this clonotype. The sequenced sample consisted of whole blood. The sequence was obtained from a human donor in good health. Some clones in this sample may be carry-over from other donors' samples.

CDR3 residues: CASSPPLVSPAVYF. The CDR3 coding sequence is TGTGCCAGCAGTCCCCCCTTGGTTAGCCCAGCCGTGTATTTT. This chain links TRBV28 with TRBJ2-3; D gene unclear. Per germline, CDR1 MDHEN and CDR2 SYDVKM. The CDR3 is 14 amino acids. Trimming took 5 bases from V and 14 from J, leaving 23 bases between them.